This T cell receptor (beta chain) emerged from a study of CXCR3-negative and CXCR3-positive naive CD8 T cells. CDR1 and CDR2 from the germline V gene are MNHEY and SVGEGT. CDR3 length equals 14 residues. The study made its TRB cDNA libraries by 5' RACE, adding UMI labels. TCRdb reprocessed the 5' RACE reads and reports one entry per CDR3 protein, with no DNA. The sample holds 90,000 to 95,000 distinct CDR3 sequences. V gene TRBV6-2 or TRBV6-3 combines with J gene TRBJ1-1; lacking DNA, the TRBD1 call made by TCRdb goes unchecked. The TCR sequence derives from a human donor in good health. Some clones in this sample may be carry-over from other donors' samples. The sample consisted of naive CXCR3- CD8+ T cells from blood. As to subset: CD45RO-CCR7+CD27+CD95- naive CD8+ T cells lacking CXCR3 (TNR3-). CDR3 in amino acids: CASSSPGGVPEAFF.